This is a list of T cell receptor beta chains from one sample in a study of T cell repertoires in cytomegalovirus infection. TCRdb reanalysed the reads using MiXCR and keeps one entry per CDR3 protein. The sample yields 150,000 to 200,000 distinct CDR3 sequences, 9.5% seen once. The source material was PBMCs. These receptors originate from a human donor in good health (CMV status not recorded). Some clones in this sample may be carry-over from other donors' samples. CDR3s include the opening cysteine and the closing phenylalanine or tryptophan. Clone sizes are given selectively: once, few, many, or a class where the clone is expanded.

V gene	J gene	clone size	CDR3 length	CDR3 protein
TRBV27	TRBJ2-1	many	13	CASSYLGGNEQFF
TRBV7-2	TRBJ1-2	many	13	CASNPDRDYGYTF
TRBV10-3	TRBJ1-3	few	13	CASSGRSGNTIYF
TRBV7-2	TRBJ2-4	many	15	CASSPTPYPGDIQYF
TRBV7-8	TRBJ2-1	many	18	CASSRRIKDFSSYNEQFF
TRBV20-1	TRBJ2-1	-	17	CSAQTSGGPIAYNEQFF
TRBV28	TRBJ2-2	many	11	CASSFLGELFF
TRBV5-8	TRBJ2-5	few	13	CASSPIDTETQYF
TRBV9	TRBJ2-2	few	15	CASSTGTSNTGELFF
TRBV28	TRBJ1-2	many	13	CASSLTGKFGYTF
TRBV5-6	TRBJ2-1	many	15	CASSLGAGQGREQFF
TRBV7-9	TRBJ2-2	many	14	CASSPLTNTGELFF
TRBV19	TRBJ2-2	few	19	CASSIGDYGTGFFTGELFF
TRBV18	TRBJ1-5	-	17	CASSSLPGTGGNQPQHF
TRBV7-2	TRBJ2-3	many	15	CASSSTRRGGDTQYF
TRBV7-8	TRBJ2-5	many	13	CASSLGGGETQYF
TRBV28	TRBJ1-2	many	15	CASSPTGTGIYGYTF
TRBV28	TRBJ1-2	many	13	CASSVRDGRGYTF
TRBV7-2	TRBJ1-5	many	15	CASSTQGGGNQPQHF
TRBV7-2	TRBJ1-5	many	17	CASSLGETGGINQPQHF
TRBV9	TRBJ1-5	-	13	CASSPGSGQPQHF
TRBV7-2	TRBJ2-5	many	15	CASRSSGGSYETQYF
TRBV20-1	TRBJ1-1	-	11	CRGGLETEAFF
TRBV29-1	TRBJ2-3	few	11	CSAGGGNTQYF
TRBV4-2	TRBJ2-7	many	15	CASSQEVQGPYEQYF
TRBV29-1	TRBJ1-2	few	15	CSVASRAFPVGGYTF
TRBV11-2	TRBJ2-3	-	14	CASSLTGMADTQYF
TRBV29-1	TRBJ2-1	few	12	CSVDLGDPEQFF
TRBV6-2/TRBV6-3	TRBJ1-2	few	14	CASSELRGSYGYTF
TRBV29-1	TRBJ1-2	few	15	CSVDPDGTGGGGYTF
TRBV20-1	TRBJ2-1	few	16	CSVRLAGGNFYNEQFF
TRBV12-5	TRBJ2-1	many	17	CASGLVLTASSYNEQFF
TRBV7-2	TRBJ2-5	-	13	CASHPRTQRTQYF
TRBV7-2	TRBJ1-6	many	14	CASSFPANNSPLHF
TRBV7-8	TRBJ1-4	many	15	CASSLDGRSNEKLFF